This is a list of T cell receptor beta chains from one sample in a study of long-term antiretroviral therapy in people with HIV. Some clones are missing from TCRdb's copy, which holds only in-frame ones; the method was immunoSEQ multiplex PCR. The data hold 25,000 to 35,000 clones, with over 90% observed a single time. The starting material was unsorted PBMCs, obtained around 6.5 years after starting antiretroviral therapy. All receptors derive from a woman aged 40 to 50 with HIV. Both conserved end residues are part of each CDR3. D genes are given only for firm matches. The size of a clone is reported for some rows only, either as once, few or many, or as a class for expanded clones.

J gene: TRBJ1-5; V gene: TRBV6-5; clone size: NA; D gene: NA; CDR3 protein: CASSVWQDSNQPQHF; CDR3 DNA: TGTGCCAGCAGTGTTTGGCAGGATAGCAATCAGCCCCAGCATTTT
J gene: TRBJ2-3; V gene: TRBV5-1; clone size: NA; D gene: NA; CDR3 protein: CASSLGKGADTQYF; CDR3 DNA: TGCGCCAGCAGCTTGGGCAAGGGAGCAGATACGCAGTATTTT
J gene: TRBJ2-3; V gene: TRBV29-1; clone size: NA; D gene: NA; CDR3 protein: CSVGASTDTQYF; CDR3 DNA: TGCAGCGTTGGCGCTAGCACAGATACGCAGTATTTT
J gene: TRBJ2-7; V gene: TRBV2; clone size: NA; D gene: NA; CDR3 protein: CASSVRGNEQYF; CDR3 DNA: TGTGCCAGCAGTGTACGTGGAAACGAGCAGTACTTC
J gene: TRBJ2-2; V gene: TRBV5-4; clone size: NA; D gene: TRBD2; CDR3 protein: CASSPAGGSGELFF; CDR3 DNA: TGTGCCAGCTCTCCAGCGGGGGGTAGCGGGGAGCTGTTTTTT
J gene: TRBJ1-2; V gene: TRBV6-6; clone size: NA; D gene: TRBD1; CDR3 protein: CASSYLDRGNGYTF; CDR3 DNA: TGTGCCAGCAGTTACCTAGACAGGGGCAATGGCTACACCTTC
J gene: TRBJ2-3; V gene: TRBV4-3; clone size: NA; D gene: NA; CDR3 protein: CASSQVKGSTDTQYF; CDR3 DNA: TGCGCCAGCAGCCAAGTTAAGGGAAGCACAGATACGCAGTATTTT
J gene: TRBJ2-1; V gene: TRBV5-1; clone size: NA; D gene: TRBD1; CDR3 protein: CASSPQDRGKQFF; CDR3 DNA: TGCGCCAGCAGCCCCCAGGACAGGGGTAAGCAGTTCTTC
J gene: TRBJ2-3; V gene: TRBV5-1; clone size: NA; D gene: TRBD2; CDR3 protein: CASSTKRGVGDDTQYF; CDR3 DNA: TGCGCCAGCAGCACAAAGCGGGGGGTGGGGGACGATACGCAGTATTTT
J gene: TRBJ2-3; V gene: TRBV30; clone size: NA; D gene: TRBD2; CDR3 protein: CAWMPWEGLSTDTQYF; CDR3 DNA: TGTGCCTGGATGCCCTGGGAGGGGCTGAGCACAGATACGCAGTATTTT
J gene: TRBJ1-6; V gene: TRBV12-2; clone size: once; D gene: NA; CDR3 protein: CASRLNKDSNSPLHF; CDR3 DNA: TGTGCAAGTCGCTTAAATAAGGACAGCAATTCACCCCTCCACTTT
J gene: TRBJ1-2; V gene: TRBV5-1; clone size: NA; D gene: NA; CDR3 protein: CASSDGAYGYTF; CDR3 DNA: TGCGCCAGCAGCGACGGGGCGTATGGCTACACCTTC
J gene: TRBJ1-1; V gene: TRBV30; clone size: NA; D gene: NA; CDR3 protein: CAWTSFLGAFF; CDR3 DNA: TGTGCCTGGACCTCCTTCCTTGGAGCTTTCTTT
J gene: TRBJ2-5; V gene: TRBV25-1; clone size: NA; D gene: NA; CDR3 protein: CASSPGRVDGTQYF; CDR3 DNA: TGTGCCAGCAGTCCCGGGCGGGTGGACGGGACCCAGTACTTC
J gene: TRBJ1-3; V gene: TRBV11-2; clone size: once; D gene: NA; CDR3 protein: CASSLDMFRDDGNTIYF; CDR3 DNA: TGTGCCAGCAGCTTAGATATGTTCAGGGACGACGGAAACACCATATATTTT
J gene: TRBJ2-6; V gene: TRBV6-6; clone size: NA; D gene: NA; CDR3 protein: CASSYTGSGANVLTF; CDR3 DNA: TGTGCCAGCAGTTACACAGGCTCTGGGGCCAACGTCCTGACTTTC
J gene: TRBJ2-5; V gene: TRBV5-8; clone size: NA; D gene: NA; CDR3 protein: CASSLVPTGTQYF; CDR3 DNA: TGTGCCAGCAGCTTGGTTCCGACGGGGACCCAGTACTTC
J gene: TRBJ2-2; V gene: TRBV30; clone size: NA; D gene: TRBD1; CDR3 protein: CAWSYLGETGVGELFF; CDR3 DNA: TGTGCCTGGAGTTATCTCGGGGAGACAGGGGTCGGGGAGCTGTTTTTT
J gene: TRBJ1-5; V gene: TRBV7-2; clone size: NA; D gene: NA; CDR3 protein: CASSPYNQPQHF; CDR3 DNA: TGTGCCAGCAGCCCATACAATCAGCCCCAGCATTTT
J gene: TRBJ2-4; V gene: TRBV5-4; clone size: NA; D gene: TRBD2; CDR3 protein: CASSLGGGFIQYF; CDR3 DNA: TGTGCCAGCAGCTTGGGCGGGGGGTTCATTCAGTACTTC
J gene: TRBJ1-4; V gene: TRBV6-4; clone size: NA; D gene: NA; CDR3 protein: CASSEARSPGEKLFF; CDR3 DNA: TGTGCCAGCAGTGAGGCTCGGTCACCGGGTGAAAAACTGTTTTTT
J gene: TRBJ1-2; V gene: TRBV30; clone size: NA; D gene: NA; CDR3 protein: CAWGLDGYTF; CDR3 DNA: TGTGCCTGGGGCCTTGATGGCTACACCTTC
J gene: TRBJ1-4; V gene: TRBV2; clone size: NA; D gene: NA; CDR3 protein: CASSGVPYTATNEKLFF; CDR3 DNA: TGTGCCAGCAGTGGGGTCCCTTACACAGCAACTAATGAAAAACTGTTTTTT